The source of this T cell receptor (beta chain) is a study of metastatic and nonmetastatic thyroid tumors. This clone was seen at least ten times. No antigen is known for it. Study results and caveats: Patients with malignant thyroid tumors reportedly had significantly higher TCR beta diversity than those with benign nodules, in blood and tumor.

TCRdb re-analyzed the PCR reads using MiXCR. The sample has some 30,000 clones; 11% are singletons. Germline CDR1 and CDR2: SGHAT and FQNNGV. The CDR3 is 18 residues long. The J segment lost 4 bases and the V segment lost 3 bases, leaving 7 bases of the junction unmatched. Thyroid surgery was performed in patients who had received no treatment beforehand. The sequence was obtained from a female donor with papillary thyroid cancer or a benign thyroid nodule (not recorded which). Some clones in this sample may be carry-over from other donors' samples. The specimen was blood. The rearrangement joins TRBV11-2 to TRBJ2-3, with 16 bases lining up with TRBD2. CDR3 DNA: TGTGCCAGCAGCTTGGGACTAGCGGGGGGGGCGCGAGCAGATACGCAGTATTTT. Translating gives CASSLGLAGGARADTQYF.